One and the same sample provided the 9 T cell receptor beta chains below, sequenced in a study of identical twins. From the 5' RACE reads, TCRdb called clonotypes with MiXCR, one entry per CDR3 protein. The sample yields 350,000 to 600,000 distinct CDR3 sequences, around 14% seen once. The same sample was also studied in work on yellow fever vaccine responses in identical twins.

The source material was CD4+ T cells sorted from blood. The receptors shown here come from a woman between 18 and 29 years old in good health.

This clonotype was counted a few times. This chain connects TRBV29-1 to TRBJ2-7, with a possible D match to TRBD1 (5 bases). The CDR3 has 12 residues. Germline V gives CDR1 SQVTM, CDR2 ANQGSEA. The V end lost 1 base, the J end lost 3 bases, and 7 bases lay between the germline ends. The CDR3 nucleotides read TGCAGCGTTGAAGGACAGTTCTACGAGCAGTACTTC. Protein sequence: CSVEGQFYEQYF.

CDR3 in amino acids: CASSVASKETQYF. The DNA for the CDR3 is TGTGCCAGCAGCGTAGCTAGCAAAGAGACCCAGTACTTC. The chain joins TRBV9 to TRBJ2-5; D is perhaps TRBD2 (5 bases). The CDR3 has 13 amino acids. The V and J ends lost 0 bases and 3 bases respectively, with 6 bases between them. CDR1 and CDR2 from the germline V gene are SGDLS and YYNGEE. The variable domain in full, completed from reference TRBV9 and TRBJ2-5, reads DSGVTQTPKHLITATGQRVTLRCSPRSGDLSVYWYQQSLDQGLQFLIQYYNGEERAKGNILERFSAQQFPDLHSELNLSSLELGDSALYFCASSVASKETQYFGPGTRLLVL.

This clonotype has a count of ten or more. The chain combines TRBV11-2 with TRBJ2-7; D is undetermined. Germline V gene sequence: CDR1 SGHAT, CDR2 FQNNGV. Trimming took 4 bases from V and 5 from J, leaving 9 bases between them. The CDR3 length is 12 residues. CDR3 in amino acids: CASSSLMDEQYF. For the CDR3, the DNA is TGTGCCAGCAGCTCCTTGATGGACGAGCAGTACTTC.

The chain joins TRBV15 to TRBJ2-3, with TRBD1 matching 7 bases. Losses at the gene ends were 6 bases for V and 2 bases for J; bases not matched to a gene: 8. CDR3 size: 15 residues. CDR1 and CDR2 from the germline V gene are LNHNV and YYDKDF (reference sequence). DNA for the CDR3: TGTGCCACCAGAGTAAGACAGGGAATCACAGATACGCAGTATTTT. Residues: CATRVRQGITDTQYF.

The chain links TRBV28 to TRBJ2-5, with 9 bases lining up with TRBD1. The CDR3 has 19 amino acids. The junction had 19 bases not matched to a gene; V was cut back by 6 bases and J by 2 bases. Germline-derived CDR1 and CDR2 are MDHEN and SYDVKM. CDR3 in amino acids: CASSLGGTGMRGRQETQYF. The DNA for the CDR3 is TGTGCCAGCAGCCTAGGTGGGACAGGGATGAGGGGAAGGCAAGAGACCCAGTACTTC.

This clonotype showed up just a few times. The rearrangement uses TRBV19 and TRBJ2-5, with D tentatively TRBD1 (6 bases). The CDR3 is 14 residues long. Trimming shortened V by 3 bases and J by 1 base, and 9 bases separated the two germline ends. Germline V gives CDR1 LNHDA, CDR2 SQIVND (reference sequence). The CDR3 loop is CASSIGQTQETQYF. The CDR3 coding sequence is TGTGCCAGTAGTATCGGACAGACCCAAGAGACCCAGTACTTC.

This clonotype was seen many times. The DNA of the CDR3 is TGCGCCAGCAGCTTGGCCTGGGCGGAGGAGACCCAGTACTTC. It codes for CASSLAWAEETQYF. This rearrangement joins TRBV5-1 to TRBJ2-5; D gene uncertain. The CDR3 length is 14 residues. Germline CDR1 SGHRS, CDR2 YFSETQ. V gave up 0 bases and J gave up 5 bases, with 11 bases separating them.

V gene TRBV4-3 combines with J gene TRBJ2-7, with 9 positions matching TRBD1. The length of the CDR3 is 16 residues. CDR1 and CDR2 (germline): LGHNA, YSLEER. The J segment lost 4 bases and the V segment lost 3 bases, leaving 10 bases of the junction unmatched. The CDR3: CASSQYLSGTGYEQYF. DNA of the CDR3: TGCGCCAGCAGCCAGTATCTTTCGGGGACAGGGTACGAGCAGTACTTC.

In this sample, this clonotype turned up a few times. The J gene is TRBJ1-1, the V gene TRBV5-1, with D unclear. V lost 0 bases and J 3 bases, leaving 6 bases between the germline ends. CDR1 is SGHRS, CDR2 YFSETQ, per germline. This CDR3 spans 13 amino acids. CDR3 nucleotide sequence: TGCGCCAGCAGCTTGGTCCAAGACACTGAAGCTTTCTTT. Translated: CASSLVQDTEAFF. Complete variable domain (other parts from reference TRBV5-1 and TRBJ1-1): KAGVTQTPRYLIKTRGQQVTLSCSPISGHRSVSWYQQTPGQGLQFLFEYFSETQRNKGNFPGRFSGRQFSNSRSEMNVSTLELGDSALYLCASSLVQDTEAFFGQGTRLTVV.